The 24 T cell receptor beta chains listed next were all sequenced from one sample in a study of T cell repertoires in cytomegalovirus infection. These receptors have no known antigen. TCRdb recomputed calls from the reads with MiXCR, one row per CDR3 protein. The table includes 550,000 to 700,000 distinct CDR3 sequences, about 40% detected once. The material sequenced was cultured PBMCs, taken from culture after CMV antigen stimulation. These receptors all come from a human donor in good health (CMV status not recorded). Some clones in this sample may be carry-over from other donors' samples.

Only a few counts were recorded for this clonotype. The chain employs TRBV7-8 and TRBJ2-4; D gene ambiguous. The germline V gene encodes CDR1 SGHVS and CDR2 FQNEAQ. V dropped 5 bases and J dropped 7 bases, with 21 bases sitting between them. This CDR3 region has 16 residues. The DNA of the CDR3 is TGTGCCAGCAGCCCCTTAAAAAGGGCTGGGTTGAACATTCAGTACTTC. Amino acids: CASSPLKRAGLNIQYF.

The chain carries TRBV6-5 and TRBJ2-7, with D possibly TRBD2 on 5 matching bases. Germline CDR1 is MNHEY and CDR2 is SVGAGI. This CDR3 contains 11 residues. CDR3 DNA: TGTACCTCTGGCCGGGGTAACGAGCAGTACTTC. Protein sequence: CTSGRGNEQYF.

With regard to this clonotype: With a much larger clone just one base away, this may be a read error. The rearrangement uses TRBV6-1 and TRBJ1-5; D is unclear. CDR1 and CDR2 from the germline V gene are MNHNS and SASEGT. Trimming shortened V by 6 bases and J by 0 bases, and 3 bases separated the two germline ends. The CDR3 totals 12 residues. The CDR3 DNA is TGTGCCAGCAGGTATAGCAATCAGCCCCAGCATTTT. Its protein product is CASRYSNQPQHF.

V usage is TRBV6-2 or TRBV6-3 and J usage is TRBJ2-6, with D maybe TRBD1 (5 bases). CDR1 MNHEY and CDR2 SVGEGT come from the germline V gene. V dropped 2 bases and J dropped 2 bases, with 7 bases sitting between them. The CDR3 has 15 amino acids. The CDR3 DNA sequence: TGTGCCAGCAGTTACGCAGGGCCTGGGGCCAACGTCCTGACTTTC. Its protein is CASSYAGPGANVLTF.

This clonotype was observed a single time. The chain joins TRBV30 to TRBJ1-2; D is unclear. The CDR3 totals 12 residues. CDR1 and CDR2 from the germline V gene are GTSNPN and SVGIG (reference sequence). Trimming shortened V by 1 base and J by 6 bases, and 9 bases separated the two germline ends. The CDR3 nucleotides are TGTGCCTGGAGTGCCATAGGGAATGGCTACACCTTC. This codes for CAWSAIGNGYTF.

The chain combines TRBV14 with TRBJ1-4; D gene ambiguous. Trimming cost V 0 bases and J 14 bases, with 13 bases left between them. Germline CDR1 SGHDN, CDR2 FVKESK. This CDR3 has 13 amino acids. This chain's CDR3 is CASSQDWSGELFF. The CDR3 coding sequence is TGTGCCAGCAGCCAAGATTGGTCCGGCGAGCTGTTTTTT.

This clonotype was seen repeatedly, ten times or more. V and J are TRBV7-2 and TRBJ2-7, with 11 bases that match TRBD2. The CDR3 is 16 amino acids. With V trimmed by 2 bases and J by 5 bases, 8 bases remained unmatched. Germline V gene sequence: CDR1 SGHTA, CDR2 FQGNSA. The CDR3 DNA reads TGTGCCAGCAGCTTAAGACTAGCGGGACCCCTAAACGAGCAGTACTTC. It codes for CASSLRLAGPLNEQYF.

The chain is built from TRBV20-1 and TRBJ2-1; D unclear. The V end was cut by 1 base, the J end by 0 bases, with 7 bases between. CDR3 size: 14 residues. Germline values: CDR1 DFQATT, CDR2 SNEGSKA (reference sequence). The CDR3 region has the DNA TGCAGTGCTAGAGCGGAACCCTCCTACAATGAGCAGTTCTTC. Translation: CSARAEPSYNEQFF.

This clonotype was picked up a small number of times. This sequence joins TRBV12-3 or TRBV12-4 and TRBJ2-7; tentative D call: TRBD2 (5 bases). Deletions cut 6 bases from V and 0 bases from J, with 15 bases between. This CDR3 region has 15 residues. CDR3 coding DNA: TGTGCCAGCAGCCAAGAGGGTATGGGCTCCTACGAGCAGTACTTC. Its translation is CASSQEGMGSYEQYF.

The chain combines TRBV18 with TRBJ1-3; possible D gene TRBD1, 5 bases. Between the trimmed V and J ends, which lost 6 bases and 2 bases, there was a span of 20 bases. Germline V gene sequence: CDR1 KGHSH, CDR2 LQKENI. CDR3 size: 17 residues. In DNA, the CDR3 is TGTGCCAGCTCTCACCGGGGGGAACAGGTCGCTGGAAACACCATATATTTT. It is translated as CASSHRGEQVAGNTIYF.

This clonotype was seen a few times. V and J are TRBV12-3 or TRBV12-4 and TRBJ1-2; D might be TRBD1 (6 bases). The V and J ends lost 6 bases and 5 bases respectively, with 19 bases between them. The CDR3 consists of 15 residues. CDR3 DNA: TGTGCCAGCAGCCCAGGGACAAGGGGGGGGTATGGCTACACCTTC. It is translated as CASSPGTRGGYGYTF.

The rearrangement links TRBV12-3 or TRBV12-4 to TRBJ1-1; a possible D gene is TRBD1 (5 bases). The CDR3 extends over 15 amino acids. The V end lost 3 bases, the J end lost 4 bases, and 15 bases lay between the germline ends. Here the CDR3 reads CASSFLSSGFTEAFF. CDR3 DNA: TGTGCCAGCAGTTTTCTATCTTCAGGGTTCACTGAAGCTTTCTTT.

This clonotype was detected only a few times. This chain links TRBV12-3 or TRBV12-4 with TRBJ2-5; no firm D call. V was clipped by 6 bases and J by 2 bases, with 13 bases between them. This CDR3 spans 14 amino acids. For the CDR3, the DNA is TGTGCCAGCAGCCCTGGTCACCGACAAGAGACCCAGTACTTC. It yields the protein CASSPGHRQETQYF.

This clonotype was counted a few times. The chain employs TRBV7-2 and TRBJ2-7, with 9 bases fitting TRBD2. Germline loops: CDR1 SGHTA, CDR2 FQGNSA. The CDR3 loop spans 14 amino acids. Trimming cost V 6 bases and J 2 bases; bases outside gene matches: 5. The CDR3 loop is CASSGAGGPYEQYF. CDR3 bases: TGTGCCAGCAGTGGAGCGGGGGGCCCCTACGAGCAGTACTTC. The full variable domain, rest sourced from reference TRBV7-2 and TRBJ2-7, is GAGVSQSPSNKVTEKGKDVELRCDPISGHTALYWYRQSLGQGLEFLIYFQGNSAPDKSGLPSDRFSAERTGGSVSTLTIQRTQQEDSAVYLCASSGAGGPYEQYFGPGTRLTVT.

The CDR3 sequence is CASSLLPRRGGDTQYF. The DNA of the CDR3 is TGTGCCAGCAGTTTACTCCCCCGGCGGGGGGGAGATACGCAGTATTTT. This chain links TRBV27 with TRBJ2-3; 9 bases align to TRBD2. Germline trimming cut 2 bases from V and 5 bases from J; bases unmatched to any gene: 8. Per the germline V gene, CDR1 is MNHEY and CDR2 is SMNVEV (reference sequence). This CDR3 has 16 amino acids.

This clonotype showed up many times. The chain couples TRBV7-2 to TRBJ1-2; 10 nucleotides line up with TRBD1. The CDR3 is made up of 14 amino acids. Germline V CDR1 and CDR2: SGHTA, FQGNSA. V trimming: 5 bases; J trimming: 2 bases; junction bases outside the gene matches: 2. CDR3 nucleotide sequence: TGTGCCAGCAGCCAGACAGGGGGCAACTATGGCTACACCTTC. It specifies CASSQTGGNYGYTF.

J is TRBJ2-3 and V is TRBV7-6; D might be TRBD1 (7 bases). V shed 3 bases and J shed 4 bases, with 11 bases lying between them. Germline V lookup: CDR1 SGHVS, CDR2 FNYEAQ. The CDR3 has 14 amino acids. The CDR3 reads CASSFAGQSDTQYF. The CDR3 nucleotides read TGTGCCAGCAGCTTCGCGGGACAGTCAGATACGCAGTATTTT.

This rearrangement joins TRBV7-2 to TRBJ1-3; no reliable D call. The CDR3 extends over 16 amino acids. Germline assignment: CDR1 SGHTA and CDR2 FQGNSA. Trimming stripped 3 bases from V and 0 bases from J, with 12 bases between. CDR3 sequence (DNA): TGTGCCAGCAGCTTTGGACCGATCAACTCTGGAAACACCATATATTTT. Protein: CASSFGPINSGNTIYF.

This clonotype was detected only a few times. The chain employs TRBV7-2 and TRBJ1-1; D is perhaps TRBD1 (5 bases). The CDR3 covers 17 residues. V was pared by 1 base and J by 4 bases, with 19 bases between. Germline-derived CDR1 and CDR2 are SGHTA and FQGNSA. In DNA form, the CDR3 reads TGTGCCAGCAGCTTAGGTGGAGGGGTAGTTTACGGCACTGAAGCTTTCTTT. This codes for CASSLGGGVVYGTEAFF.

The chain employs TRBV7-6 and TRBJ2-1; D uncertain. CDR1 and CDR2 (germline): SGHVS, FNYEAQ. The CDR3 totals 16 residues. V was trimmed by 6 bases and J by 2 bases, leaving 17 bases between them. This CDR3 is CASRRNGAPTYNEQFF. The CDR3 DNA reads as TGTGCCAGCAGACGTAACGGAGCTCCTACCTACAATGAGCAGTTCTTC.

This clonotype was observed a handful of times. The rearrangement links TRBV10-3 to TRBJ1-2; D unresolved. V was trimmed by 0 bases and J by 3 bases, leaving 8 bases between them. Looked up from germline, CDR1 is ENHRY and CDR2 is SYGVKD. The CDR3 has 14 amino acids. CDR3 protein: CAISESPLDYGYTF. DNA of the CDR3: TGTGCCATCAGTGAGTCACCTCTAGACTATGGCTACACCTTC.

This clonotype was counted only a few times. The V and J genes are TRBV6-1 and TRBJ1-1, with 8 bases matching TRBD1. J was trimmed by 7 bases and V by 5 bases; bases with no gene match: 6. This CDR3 comprises 13 residues. Germline V gene lookup returns CDR1 MNHNS and CDR2 SASEGT. The CDR3 protein is CASSNSGTGEAFF. The CDR3 bases are TGTGCCAGCAGTAACTCCGGGACAGGTGAAGCTTTCTTT.

This clonotype has just a few counts. The chain recombines TRBV7-2 with TRBJ1-2, with 8 bases lining up with TRBD1. This CDR3 has 13 residues. With 6 bases clipped from V and 6 bases from J, the junction kept 6 bases outside the gene matches. CDR1 is SGHTA and CDR2 is FQGNSA in the germline V gene. CDR3 coding DNA: TGTGCCAGCAGACCGGACAGGGAGGATGGCTACACCTTC. It translates to CASRPDREDGYTF.

The chain has TRBV7-9 and TRBJ2-7; tentative D call: TRBD1 (6 bases). In germline, CDR1 is SEHNR, CDR2 FQNEAQ (reference sequence). The CDR3 is 15 residues long. V lost 4 bases and J 1 base, leaving 14 bases between the germline ends. The CDR3 nucleotides read TGTGCCAGCAGCTCCCTACAGGGTCGATCCTACGAGCAGTACTTC. It translates to CASSSLQGRSYEQYF.